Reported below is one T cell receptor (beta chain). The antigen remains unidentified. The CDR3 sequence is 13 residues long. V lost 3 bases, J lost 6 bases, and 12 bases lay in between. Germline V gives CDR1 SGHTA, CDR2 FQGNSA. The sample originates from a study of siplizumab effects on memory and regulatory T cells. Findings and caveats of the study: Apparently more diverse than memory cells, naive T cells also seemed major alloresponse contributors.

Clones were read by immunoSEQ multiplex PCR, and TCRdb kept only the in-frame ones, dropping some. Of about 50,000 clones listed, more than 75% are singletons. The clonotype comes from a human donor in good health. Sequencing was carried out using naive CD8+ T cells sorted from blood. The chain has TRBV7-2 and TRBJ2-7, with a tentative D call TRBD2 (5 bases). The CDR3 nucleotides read TGTGCCAGCAGCTTCGACTGGACTCGCGAGCAGTACTTC. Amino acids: CASSFDWTREQYF. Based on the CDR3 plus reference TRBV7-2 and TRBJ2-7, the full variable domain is GAGVSQSPSNKVTEKGKDVELRCDPISGHTALYWYRQSLGQGLEFLIYFQGNSAPDKSGLPSDRFSAERTGGSVSTLTIQRTQQEDSAVYLCASSFDWTREQYFGPGTRLTVT.